Each of the 14 T cell receptor beta chains below was sequenced from the same sample in a study of cytomegalovirus exposure and HLA in healthy donors. Here immunoSEQ multiplex PCR was the method, and the copy in TCRdb shows in-frame clones only, minus some. In the table there are 76,000 or so clones, approximately 94% of which are singletons. The sample was PBMCs. These receptors were collected from a woman in her late teens or twenties in good health and CMV-seropositive.

The rearrangement links TRBV6-6 to TRBJ1-2; D is possibly TRBD1 (6 bases). Germline V CDR1 and CDR2: MNHNY, SVGAGI (reference sequence). The CDR3 is made up of 15 amino acids. V was pared by 6 bases and J by 4 bases, with 18 bases between. As DNA, the CDR3 is TGTGCCAGCAGGGCAATAATACAGGGTTCCTATGGCTACACCTTC. Translation gives CASRAIIQGSYGYTF.

The chain employs TRBV7-8 and TRBJ2-3, with D hard to call. V lost 1 base and J 4 bases, leaving 6 bases between the germline ends. In germline, CDR1 is SGHVS, CDR2 FQNEAQ. The CDR3 covers 13 residues. Here the CDR3 DNA reads TGTGCCAGCAGCTTAGACAGAGCAGATACGCAGTATTTT. It yields the protein CASSLDRADTQYF.

The rearrangement links TRBV9 to TRBJ1-2; 8 bases fit TRBD1. CDR3 length: 16 residues. CDR1 SGDLS and CDR2 YYNGEE come from the germline V gene. V lost 0 bases to trimming and J lost 4 bases; unmatched junction nucleotides: 8. Here the CDR3 reads CASSVDGRTGSYGYTF. In DNA form, the CDR3 reads TGTGCCAGCAGCGTAGATGGACGGACAGGGAGCTATGGCTACACCTTC.

This clone appeared a single time. The chain combines TRBV5-1 with TRBJ2-2; D possibly corresponds to TRBD2 (6 bases). The germline V gene has CDR1 SGHRS and CDR2 YFSETQ. V lost 6 bases to trimming and J lost 4 bases, with 10 bases between them. CDR3 length equals 13 residues. The CDR3 sequence is CASTNGSTGELFF. Written as DNA, the CDR3 is TGCGCCAGCACAAACGGGAGCACCGGGGAGCTGTTTTTT.

The gene calls are TRBV7-2 and TRBJ2-3, with TRBD2 matching over 7 bases. The CDR3 spans 15 residues. Unmatched junction bases numbered 6, after V lost 5 bases and J lost 1 base. Per the germline V gene, CDR1 is SGHTA and CDR2 is FQGNSA. The CDR3 coding sequence is TGTGCCAGCAGCCGGAGCGGGATTGGCACAGATACGCAGTATTTT. Residues: CASSRSGIGTDTQYF.

The table lists this clone with a count of one. The V gene is TRBV27, the J gene TRBJ2-3; 15 bases are a match to TRBD2. The CDR3 has 16 amino acids. Losses at the gene ends were 6 bases for V and 2 bases for J; bases not matched to a gene: 3. Germline CDR1 MNHEY, CDR2 SMNVEV (reference sequence). The CDR3 reads CASRRTSGGDTDTQYF. CDR3 bases: TGTGCCAGCAGAAGGACTAGCGGGGGGGACACAGATACGCAGTATTTT.

The chain carries TRBV18 and TRBJ2-7; perhaps TRBD1 as D (6 bases). The V and J ends lost 5 bases and 5 bases respectively, with 16 bases between them. The CDR3 contains 14 residues. Germline V CDR1 and CDR2: KGHSH, LQKENI. Here the CDR3 reads CASSSNTGKDEQYF. Written as DNA, the CDR3 is TGTGCCAGCTCATCAAATACAGGGAAGGACGAGCAGTACTTC. Looking up the rest from reference TRBV18 and TRBJ2-7 gives the full variable domain: NAGVMQNPRHLVRRRGQEARLRCSPMKGHSHVYWYRQLPEEGLKFMVYLQKENIIDESGMPKERFSAEFPKEGPSILRIQQVVRGDSAAYFCASSSNTGKDEQYFGPGTRLTVT.

V and J are TRBV7-3 and TRBJ1-1; D is ambiguous. The CDR3 sequence is 14 residues long. The germline V gene has CDR1 SGHTA and CDR2 FQGTGA. Trimming took off 1 base at V and 2 bases at J, with 8 bases between the two ends. The CDR3 protein is CASSLIAGNTEAFF. As DNA, the CDR3 is TGTGCCAGCAGCTTAATTGCAGGAAACACTGAAGCTTTCTTT. The entire variable domain, with the rest obtained from reference TRBV7-3 and TRBJ1-1, is as follows: GAGVSQTPSNKVTEKGKYVELRCDPISGHTALYWYRQSLGQGPEFLIYFQGTGAADDSGLPNDRFFAVRPEGSVSTLKIQRTERGDSAVYLCASSLIAGNTEAFFGQGTRLTVV.

This chain links TRBV6-5 with TRBJ1-1; 7 positions match TRBD1. The junction had 5 bases not matched to a gene; V was cut back by 6 bases and J by 1 base. CDR3 length: 14 residues. Germline CDR1 MNHEY, CDR2 SVGAGI. The chain's CDR3 is CASSLGQENTEAFF. CDR3 nucleotide sequence: TGTGCCAGCAGCCTCGGACAGGAGAACACTGAAGCTTTCTTT.

The gene calls are TRBV7-9 and TRBJ1-5; 8 nucleotides line up with TRBD1. Germline trimming cut 5 bases from V and 6 bases from J; bases unmatched to any gene: 6. The length of the CDR3 is 14 residues. The germline gives CDR1 SEHNR, CDR2 FQNEAQ (reference sequence). The CDR3 spells CASSLTGGGQPQHF. CDR3 nucleotide sequence: TGTGCCAGCAGCCTAACAGGGGGGGGTCAGCCCCAGCATTTT.

V and J are TRBV19 and TRBJ2-3; tentative D call: TRBD1 (6 bases). Germline lookup yields CDR1 LNHDA and CDR2 SQIVND (reference sequence). The V and J ends lost 5 bases and 5 bases respectively, with 14 bases between them. This CDR3 has 14 residues. Here the CDR3 reads CASSGKGDVDTQYF. CDR3 in DNA: TGTGCCAGTAGTGGGAAGGGGGATGTAGATACGCAGTATTTT. Based on the CDR3 plus reference TRBV19 and TRBJ2-3, the full variable domain is DGGITQSPKYLFRKEGQNVTLSCEQNLNHDAMYWYRQDPGQGLRLIYYSQIVNDFQKGDIAEGYSVSREKKESFPLTVTSAQKNPTAFYLCASSGKGDVDTQYFGPGTRLTVL.

The rearrangement joins TRBV7-9 to TRBJ2-1; TRBD1 is a possible D gene (5 bases). Looked up from germline, CDR1 is SEHNR and CDR2 is FQNEAQ (reference sequence). The V gene lost 2 bases and the J gene lost 8 bases, with 7 bases spanning the gap. CDR3 length: 12 amino acids. For the CDR3, the DNA is TGTGCCAGCAGCTTATTAGGGGATGAGCAGTTCTTC. It encodes CASSLLGDEQFF.

V and J are TRBV5-1 and TRBJ1-6; TRBD1 is a possible D gene (6 bases). With 0 bases removed from V and 7 bases from J, the gap between germline ends came to 11 bases. Germline loops: CDR1 SGHRS, CDR2 YFSETQ. CDR3 length equals 15 residues. CDR3 region: CASSLATGLNSPLHF. CDR3 sequence (DNA): TGCGCCAGCAGCTTGGCTACAGGGCTAAATTCACCCCTCCACTTT. The complete variable domain, with remaining parts taken from reference TRBV5-1 and TRBJ1-6, reads KAGVTQTPRYLIKTRGQQVTLSCSPISGHRSVSWYQQTPGQGLQFLFEYFSETQRNKGNFPGRFSGRQFSNSRSEMNVSTLELGDSALYLCASSLATGLNSPLHFGNGTRLTVT.

The chain links TRBV5-4 to TRBJ1-1; D possibly corresponds to TRBD1 (5 bases). The CDR3 length is 13 residues. Deletions cut 4 bases from V and 1 base from J, with 8 bases between. CDR1 and CDR2 (germline): SGHNT, YYREEE (reference sequence). The CDR3 region has the DNA TGTGCCAGCAGCCTACAGGCGAACACTGAAGCTTTCTTT. Amino acids: CASSLQANTEAFF.